This T cell receptor beta chain was retrieved from a study of post-analysis software for immune sequencing data. Whole-study context: Disease courses included relapsing-remitting, secondary progressive and progressive-relapsing multiple sclerosis. Overall study results and limits: The study found significantly lower normalized Chao1 diversity in multiple sclerosis patients than in controls. About five TRBV segments occurring more often in patients than controls included TRBV5-6, TRBV5-1 and TRBV20-1.

cDNA libraries for TCR beta contained unique molecular identifiers. Using its own MiXCR run on the PCR reads, TCRdb lists one record per CDR3 protein. The sample lists about 260,000 distinct CDR3 sequences; 35% to 45% were seen once. There are 14 residues in the CDR3. V lost 3 bases and J lost 8; bases outside the gene matches: 10. Looked up from germline, CDR1 is DFQATT and CDR2 is SNEGSKA (reference sequence). This clonotype came up many times. Its antigen remains unidentified. The source is a girl aged 10 to 17 with multiple sclerosis. Sample: blood. V and J are TRBV20-1 and TRBJ1-2; 9 positions match TRBD1. The CDR3 sequence is CSASPVGDREGYTF. DNA for the CDR3: TGCAGTGCTAGCCCCGTTGGGGACAGGGAAGGCTACACCTTC.